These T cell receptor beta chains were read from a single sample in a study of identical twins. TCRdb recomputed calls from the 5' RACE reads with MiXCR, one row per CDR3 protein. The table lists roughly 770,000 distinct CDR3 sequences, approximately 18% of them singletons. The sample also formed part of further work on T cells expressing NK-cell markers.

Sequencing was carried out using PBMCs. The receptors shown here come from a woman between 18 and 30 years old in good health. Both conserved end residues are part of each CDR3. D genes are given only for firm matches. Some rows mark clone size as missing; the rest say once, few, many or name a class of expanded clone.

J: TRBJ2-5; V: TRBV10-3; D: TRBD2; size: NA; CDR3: CAITVDGRVETQYF; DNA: TGTGCCATCACGGTCGACGGGAGGGTTGAGACCCAGTACTTC
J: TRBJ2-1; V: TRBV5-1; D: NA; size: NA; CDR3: CASSLGPGLVGNEQFF; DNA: TGCGCCAGCAGCTTGGGTCCGGGACTGGTCGGCAATGAGCAGTTCTTC
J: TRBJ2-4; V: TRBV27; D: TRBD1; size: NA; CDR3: CASSEQGASKNIQYF; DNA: TGTGCCAGCAGTGAACAGGGGGCCTCCAAAAACATTCAGTACTTC
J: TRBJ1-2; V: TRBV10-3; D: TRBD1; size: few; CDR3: CAISDAPGQTFYGYTF; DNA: TGTGCCATCAGTGACGCCCCGGGACAGACTTTCTATGGCTACACCTTC
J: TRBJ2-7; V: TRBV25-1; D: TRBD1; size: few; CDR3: CASSDDRAVRYEQYF; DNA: TGTGCCAGCAGTGACGACAGGGCGGTTCGCTACGAGCAGTACTTC
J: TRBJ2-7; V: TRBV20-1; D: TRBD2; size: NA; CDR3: CSARDLRKGGGRAVEQYF; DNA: TGCAGTGCTAGAGATCTCAGGAAGGGCGGCGGGAGGGCCGTCGAGCAGTACTTC
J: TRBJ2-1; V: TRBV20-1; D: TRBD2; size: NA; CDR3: CSARLTGGQFF; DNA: TGCAGTGCTAGACTCACGGGAGGGCAGTTCTTC
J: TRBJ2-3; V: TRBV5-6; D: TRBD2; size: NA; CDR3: CASSLAARLAGGGGTDTQYF; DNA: TGTGCCAGCAGCTTGGCGGCTCGTCTAGCGGGGGGCGGGGGCACAGATACGCAGTATTTT
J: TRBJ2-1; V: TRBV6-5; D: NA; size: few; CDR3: CASNGPYNEQFF; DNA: TGTGCCAGCAACGGGCCTTACAATGAGCAGTTCTTC
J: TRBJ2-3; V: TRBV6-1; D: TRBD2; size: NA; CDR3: CASSVSSGSPDTQYF; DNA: TGTGCCAGCAGTGTCTCTAGCGGGAGTCCAGATACGCAGTATTTT
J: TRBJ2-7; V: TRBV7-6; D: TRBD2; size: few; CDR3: CASSQRGSYEQYF; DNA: TGTGCCAGCAGCCAGCGGGGGTCCTACGAGCAGTACTTC
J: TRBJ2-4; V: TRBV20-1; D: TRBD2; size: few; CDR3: CSASVAGGLEAKNIQYF; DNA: TGCAGTGCTAGCGTAGCGGGGGGGCTGGAAGCCAAAAACATTCAGTACTTC
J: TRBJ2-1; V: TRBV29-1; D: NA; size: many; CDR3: CSVDPQRLNVNEQFF; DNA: TGCAGCGTTGACCCACAGCGCCTTAATGTCAATGAGCAGTTCTTC
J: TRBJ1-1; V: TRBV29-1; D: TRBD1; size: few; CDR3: CSVDLGGFNEAFF; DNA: TGCAGCGTTGATTTAGGGGGCTTTAATGAAGCTTTCTTT
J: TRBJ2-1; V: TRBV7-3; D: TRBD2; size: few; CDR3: CASSLTSGSPYEQFF; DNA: TGTGCCAGCAGCTTAACTAGCGGGAGCCCCTACGAGCAGTTCTTC
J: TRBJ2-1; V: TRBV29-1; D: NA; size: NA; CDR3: CSVGNSSYNEQFF; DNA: TGCAGCGTTGGAAATAGCAGTTACAATGAGCAGTTCTTC
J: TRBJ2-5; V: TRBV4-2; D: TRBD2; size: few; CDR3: CASATSGGETQYF; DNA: TGTGCCAGTGCGACTAGCGGGGGGGAGACCCAGTACTTC
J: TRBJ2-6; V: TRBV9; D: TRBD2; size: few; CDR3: CASSVDSGRASGANVLTF; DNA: TGTGCCAGCAGCGTAGACAGCGGGAGGGCCTCCGGGGCCAACGTCCTGACTTTC
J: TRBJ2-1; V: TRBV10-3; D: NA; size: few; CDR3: CAISEPTSYEQFF; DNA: TGTGCCATCAGTGAGCCTACTAGCTATGAGCAGTTCTTC
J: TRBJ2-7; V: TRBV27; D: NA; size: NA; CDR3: CASSPSTGSSYEQYF; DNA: TGTGCCAGCAGCCCTTCTACCGGCAGCTCCTACGAGCAGTACTTC
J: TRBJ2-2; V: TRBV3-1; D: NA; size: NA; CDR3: CASSQDAGITGELFF; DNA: TGTGCCAGCAGCCAAGATGCGGGTATCACCGGGGAGCTGTTTTTT
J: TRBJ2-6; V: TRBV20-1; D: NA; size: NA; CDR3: CSARDRTALRTGANVLTF; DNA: TGCAGTGCTAGAGACCGGACAGCCCTTAGAACTGGGGCCAACGTCCTGACTTTC
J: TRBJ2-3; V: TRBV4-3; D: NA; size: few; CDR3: CASSWSSGNTDTQYF; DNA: TGCGCCAGCAGTTGGAGTAGCGGAAACACAGATACGCAGTATTTT
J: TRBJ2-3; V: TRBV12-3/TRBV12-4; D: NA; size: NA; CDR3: CASTLGDTQYF; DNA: TGTGCCAGCACCCTCGGGGATACGCAGTATTTT
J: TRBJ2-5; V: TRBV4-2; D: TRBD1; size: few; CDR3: CASSQGGQGRETQYF; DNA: TGTGCCAGCAGCCAAGGGGGACAGGGGAGAGAGACCCAGTACTTC
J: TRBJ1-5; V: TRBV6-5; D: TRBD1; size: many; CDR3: CASILTGGLNQPQHF; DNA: TGTGCCAGCATTTTAACAGGGGGCCTGAATCAGCCCCAGCATTTT
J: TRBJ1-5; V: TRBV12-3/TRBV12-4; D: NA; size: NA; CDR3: CASSLEARSNQPQHF; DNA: TGTGCCAGCAGTTTGGAGGCCAGGAGCAATCAGCCCCAGCATTTT
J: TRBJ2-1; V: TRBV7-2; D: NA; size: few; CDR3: CASSDTGFEQFF; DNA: TGTGCCAGCAGCGATACAGGGTTTGAGCAGTTCTTC
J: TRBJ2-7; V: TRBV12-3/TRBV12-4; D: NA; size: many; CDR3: CASSGEAYEQYF; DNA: TGTGCCAGCAGTGGGGAGGCCTACGAGCAGTACTTC
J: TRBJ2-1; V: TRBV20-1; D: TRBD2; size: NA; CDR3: CSASRLGLGGNEQFF; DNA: TGCAGTGCTAGTCGTTTGGGACTAGGGGGCAATGAGCAGTTCTTC
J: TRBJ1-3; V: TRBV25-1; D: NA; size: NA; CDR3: CASSARLGGNTIYF; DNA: TGTGCCAGCAGTGCGCGTTTGGGAGGAAACACCATATATTTT
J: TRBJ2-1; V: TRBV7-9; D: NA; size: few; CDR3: CASSEVNEQFF; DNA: TGTGCCAGCAGCGAGGTAAATGAGCAGTTCTTC
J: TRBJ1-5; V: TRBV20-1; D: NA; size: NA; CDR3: CSAGGADQPQHF; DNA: TGCAGTGCTGGGGGTGCGGATCAGCCCCAGCATTTT
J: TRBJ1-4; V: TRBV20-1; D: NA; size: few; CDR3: CSASSRGGEKLFF; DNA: TGCAGTGCTAGCAGCAGGGGCGGTGAAAAACTGTTTTTT
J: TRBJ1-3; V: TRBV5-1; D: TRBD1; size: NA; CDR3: CASSLEGTASGNTIYF; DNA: TGCGCCAGCAGCTTGGAGGGGACAGCCTCTGGAAACACCATATATTTT
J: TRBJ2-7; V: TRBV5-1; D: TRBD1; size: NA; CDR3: CASSPRDREAHEQYF; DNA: TGCGCCAGCAGCCCCAGGGACAGGGAGGCTCACGAGCAGTACTTC
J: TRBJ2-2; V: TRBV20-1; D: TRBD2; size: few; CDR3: CSARLAVNTGELFF; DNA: TGCAGTGCGCGACTAGCGGTGAACACCGGGGAGCTGTTTTTT
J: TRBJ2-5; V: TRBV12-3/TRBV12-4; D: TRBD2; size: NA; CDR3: CASSFIPLAGRQETQYF; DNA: TGTGCCAGCAGTTTTATCCCTCTAGCGGGTCGGCAAGAGACCCAGTACTTC
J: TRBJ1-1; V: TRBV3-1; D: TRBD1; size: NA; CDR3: CASSQVSTGDEAFF; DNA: TGTGCCAGCAGCCAAGTGTCGACAGGGGATGAAGCTTTCTTT
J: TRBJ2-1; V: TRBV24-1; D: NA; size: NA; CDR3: CATSDSPSRVQFF; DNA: TGTGCCACCAGTGATTCGCCTAGCAGGGTGCAGTTCTTC
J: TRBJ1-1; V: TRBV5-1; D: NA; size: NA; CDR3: CASSLSWADEAFF; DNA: TGCGCCAGCAGCTTGTCATGGGCCGATGAAGCTTTCTTT